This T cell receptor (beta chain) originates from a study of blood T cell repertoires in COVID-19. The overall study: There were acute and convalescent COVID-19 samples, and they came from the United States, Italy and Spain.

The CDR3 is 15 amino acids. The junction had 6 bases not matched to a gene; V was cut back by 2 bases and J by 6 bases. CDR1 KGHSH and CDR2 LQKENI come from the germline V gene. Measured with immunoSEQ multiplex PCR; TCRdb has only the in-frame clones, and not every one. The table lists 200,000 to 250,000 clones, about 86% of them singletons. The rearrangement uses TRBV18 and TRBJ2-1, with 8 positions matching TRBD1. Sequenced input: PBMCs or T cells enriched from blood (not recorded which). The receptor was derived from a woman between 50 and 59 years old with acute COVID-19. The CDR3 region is CASSPSGQGGNEQFF. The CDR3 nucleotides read TGTGCCAGCTCACCATCAGGACAGGGAGGCAATGAGCAGTTCTTC. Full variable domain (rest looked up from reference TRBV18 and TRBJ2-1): NAGVMQNPRHLVRRRGQEARLRCSPMKGHSHVYWYRQLPEEGLKFMVYLQKENIIDESGMPKERFSAEFPKEGPSILRIQQVVRGDSAAYFCASSPSGQGGNEQFFGPGTRLTVL.